The 16 T cell receptor beta chains presented below share a single source sample, sequenced in a study of tumor and adjacent non-tumor tissue in lung cancer. RNA was extracted from bulk tissue without any cell sorting. A modified ARM-PCR protocol with three rounds of nested PCR amplified TCRbeta. TCRdb used MiXCR to reprocess the multiplex PCR reads, holding one entry per CDR3 protein. The table records roughly 220,000 distinct CDR3 sequences, around 70% of them present only once. Material: lung tumor tissue. These receptors were taken from a man aged 60-69 years with non-small cell lung cancer.

Worth noting for this clonotype: The junction departs from the called germline gene at one end, perhaps through a read error. This rearrangement joins TRBV11-2 to TRBJ2-1; the D gene could be TRBD1 or TRBD2 (6 bases each). In germline, CDR1 is SGHAT, CDR2 FQNNGV. The CDR3 length is 15 residues. The CDR3 nucleotides read TGTGCCAGCAGTCATAATGGTAAGGGGGGTTATGAGCAGTTATTC. Protein product: CASSHNGKGGYEQLF.

A note on this clonotype: One end of the junction fails to match germline, which may point to a read error. The chain links TRBV11-2 to TRBJ2-1; TRBD1 or TRBD2 may be the D gene (5 bases each). This CDR3 contains 14 residues. Per germline, CDR1 SGHAT and CDR2 FQNNGV. The CDR3 region is CASNLVSRGSEQFF. The CDR3 DNA follows: TGTGCCAGCAACTTAGTCTCCCGGGGCAGTGAGCAGTTCTTC.

Turning to this clonotype: One end of the junction varies from germline; a read error may be responsible. The CDR3 coding sequence is TGCGCCAGCAGCCATCAGGGAACCTACAAGCAATACTTC. This sequence encodes CASSHQGTYKQYF. This chain uses TRBV4-3 with TRBJ2-7, with TRBD1 as a possible D gene (5 bases). The CDR3 is 13 amino acids. From germline, CDR1 is LGHNA and CDR2 YSLEER.

This sequence joins TRBV29-1 and TRBJ1-1; no reliable D call. The germline V gene has CDR1 SQVTM and CDR2 ANQGSEA. CDR3 length equals 13 residues. CDR3 nucleotides: TGCGGCGCCGCTTGTGGAGATGCCACTGAAGCTTTCTTT. It yields the protein CGAACGDATEAFF.

This clonotype has a handful of counts. A much larger clone is a single base away; this may be a read error. The gene calls are TRBV20-1 and TRBJ2-1; no definite D call. Between the trimmed V and J ends, which lost 0 bases and 4 bases, there was a span of 13 bases. This CDR3 has 15 amino acids. Germline V gives CDR1 DFQATT, CDR2 SNEGSKA (reference sequence). CDR3 nucleotide sequence: TGCAGTGCTAGAGACGACATGGTAAAATACAATGAGCAGTTCTTC. Its translation is CSARDDMVKYNEQFF.

Remarks on this clonotype: The germline gene is not matched at one end of the junction; a read error may be the cause. The rearrangement joins TRBV4-1 to TRBJ1-6; D is possibly TRBD1 (5 bases). Germline V gene lookup returns CDR1 MGHRA and CDR2 YSYEKL. The CDR3 has 16 amino acids. In DNA form, the CDR3 reads TGCACCAGCAGCCAAGCAGGAAGGGGCAATAATTCACCCCTCCACTTT. Translated: CTSSQAGRGNNSPLHF.

The chain carries TRBV10-1 and TRBJ2-2; D is possibly TRBD1 or TRBD2 (5 bases each). The V and J ends lost 10 bases and 3 bases respectively, with 15 bases between them. Per germline, CDR1 WNHNN and CDR2 SYGVQD (reference sequence). This CDR3 is 14 amino acids long. CDR3: CATSAVGDTGELFF. CDR3 sequence (DNA): TGCGCCACTTCGGCCGTGGGGGACACCGGGGAGCTGTTTTTT.

As for this clonotype: Because it lacks the conserved phenylalanine or tryptophan at the end, this CDR3 is likely a read error. CDR3 sequence: CASTPERRSGELFS. The DNA of the CDR3 is TGTGCGAGCACCCCGGAAAGACGTTCCGGGGAGCTGTTTTCT. The rearrangement joins TRBV11-2 to TRBJ2-2; D ambiguous. The CDR3 sequence is 14 residues long. Germline CDR1 reads SGHAT; CDR2 reads FQNNGV.

This clonotype has at least ten counts. The chain uses TRBV4-1 and TRBJ2-1, with 10 bases fitting TRBD2. V lost 4 bases and J lost 7; bases outside the gene matches: 7. This CDR3 comprises 15 residues. Germline assignment: CDR1 MGHRA and CDR2 YSYEKL. CDR3 region: CASSPGSGRLNEQFF. The DNA of the CDR3 is TGCGCCAGCAGCCCTGGTAGCGGGAGGCTAAATGAGCAGTTCTTC.

To note about this clonotype: It is likely a read error, because the conserved phenylalanine at the end of the CDR3 is missing. In DNA, the CDR3 is TGCAGCGGACGAGGGACTAGTGGGGCCACAGATACGCAGTATTTG. It encodes CSGRGTSGATDTQYL. V and J are TRBV29-1 and TRBJ2-3; 8 nucleotides align to TRBD2. CDR1 is SQVTM and CDR2 is ANQGSEA in the germline V gene. V trimming: 7 bases; J trimming: 2 bases; junction bases outside the gene matches: 11. The CDR3 sequence is 15 residues long.

On this clonotype: A junction end diverges from the germline sequence, so it may reflect a read error. The rearrangement links TRBV4-1 to TRBJ1-5, with D unresolved. In germline, CDR1 is MGHRA, CDR2 YSYEKL. The CDR3 runs 16 residues. The CDR3 nucleotides read TGCGCCGGCAGCCCCCCGTCAAGGGATAGCAATCAGCCCCAGCATTTT. Protein: CAGSPPSRDSNQPQHF.

This clonotype was counted many times. The chain uses TRBV20-1 and TRBJ1-1; D might be TRBD1 (5 bases). This CDR3 comprises 16 residues. CDR1 is DFQATT and CDR2 is SNEGSKA in the germline V gene (reference sequence). Between the trimmed V and J ends, which lost 2 bases and 0 bases, there was a span of 16 bases. The DNA for the CDR3 is TGCAGTGCTAGACCCTTGACAGAGAGATTGAACACTGAAGCTTTCTTT. Protein product: CSARPLTERLNTEAFF.

About this clonotype itself: This could be a read error, since a much larger clone is one nucleotide away. V usage is TRBV6-1 and J usage is TRBJ2-2; D may be TRBD1 or TRBD2 (5 bases each). This CDR3 is 14 amino acids long. The germline gives CDR1 MNHNS, CDR2 SASEGT. In DNA, the CDR3 is TGTGCCAGCCGTATGGGAGTGAACACCGGGGACCTGTTTTTT. This sequence encodes CASRMGVNTGDLFF.

Concerning this clonotype: One end of the junction does not line up with germline, which may come from a read error. The chain has TRBV11-3 and TRBJ2-6; 13 nucleotides line up with TRBD2. CDR1 SGHNT and CDR2 YENEEA come from the germline V gene. The CDR3 length is 18 residues. Here the CDR3 DNA reads TGTGCCAGCAGCTCGGGACTAGCGGGATTGTCTGGGCCCAACGTCCTGACTTTC. It yields the protein CASSSGLAGLSGPNVLTF. The variable domain in full, with the rest retrieved from reference TRBV11-3 and TRBJ2-6, is EAGVVQSPRYKIIEKKQPVAFWCNPISGHNTLYWYLQNLGQGPELLIRYENEEAVDDSQLPKDRFSAERLKGVDSTLKIQPAELGDSAVYLCASSSGLAGLSGPNVLTFGAGSRLTVL.

A remark on this clonotype: An end of the junction does not agree with germline; a read error may underlie this. CDR3 protein: CVSTNPGYEQYF. CDR3 DNA sequence: TGTGTCAGCACAAACCCGGGCTACGAGCAGTACTTC. The chain employs TRBV6-5 and TRBJ2-7; D gene ambiguous. The CDR3 is 12 amino acids. Per germline, CDR1 MNHEY and CDR2 SVGAGI.

The sample holds a few counts of this clonotype. V usage is TRBV2 and J usage is TRBJ1-5; 8 positions match TRBD1. Germline V gene lookup returns CDR1 SNHLY and CDR2 FYNNEI. The CDR3 is 14 residues long. Trimming at V came to 1 base and at J to 5 bases, leaving 1 base not matched to a gene. CDR3 loop: CASSEGTGYQPQHF. CDR3 coding DNA: TGTGCCAGCAGTGAAGGGACAGGGTATCAGCCCCAGCATTTT.